This T cell receptor (beta chain) came from a study of T cell responses to AZD1222 COVID-19 vaccine. Clones were read by immunoSEQ multiplex PCR, and TCRdb kept only the in-frame ones, dropping some. The sample holds more than 110,000 clones, roughly 92% seen once. On this clone itself: What it binds is unknown.

Regarding the study as a whole: CD4 TCRs linked to vaccination spanned spike, dominating at 160-218 and 743-854. At study baseline, merely six AZD1222 recipients were seropositive. Females made up more of the donors, who were largely white British, and clonal diversity may have come out too low. Unmutated regions of variants are reportedly targeted by nearly half of spike-specific TCRs.

The trim removed 4 bases at V and 4 bases at J, leaving 10 bases unmatched. The CDR3 consists of 16 residues. Looked up from germline, CDR1 is SGHVS and CDR2 is FNYEAQ. The sample here was peripheral blood, taken on day 0 of AZD1222 vaccination. This chain links TRBV7-6 with TRBJ1-3; the match to TRBD1 covers 7 bases. The receptor was isolated from an adult in good health. CDR3 in amino acids: CASSSERGDSGNTIYF. As DNA, the CDR3 is TGTGCCAGCAGCTCCGAAAGAGGGGACAGCGGAAACACCATATATTTT. The full variable domain, rest sourced from reference TRBV7-6 and TRBJ1-3, is GAGVSQSPRYKVTKRGQDVALRCDPISGHVSLYWYRQALGQGPEFLTYFNYEAQQDKSGLPNDRFSAERPEGSISTLTIQRTEQRDSAMYRCASSSERGDSGNTIYFGEGSWLTVV.